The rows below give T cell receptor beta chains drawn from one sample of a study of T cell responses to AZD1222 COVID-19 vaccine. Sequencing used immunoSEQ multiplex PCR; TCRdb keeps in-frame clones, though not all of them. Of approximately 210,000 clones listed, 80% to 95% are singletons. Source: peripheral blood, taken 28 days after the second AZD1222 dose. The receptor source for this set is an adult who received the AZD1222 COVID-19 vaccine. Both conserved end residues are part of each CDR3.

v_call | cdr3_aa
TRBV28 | CASSSNQGGRGGETQYF
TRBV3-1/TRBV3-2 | CASSQRAGYNEQFF
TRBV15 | CATSRQGRGSEAFF
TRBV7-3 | CASSLPDGVGYTF
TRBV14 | CASSPGGSTEAFF
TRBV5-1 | CASSLGVLGPNTEAFF
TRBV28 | CASSGGSEQYF
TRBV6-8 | CARPQGARSNQPQHF
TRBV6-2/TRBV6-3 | CASSYLRGAEAFF
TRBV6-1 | CASSAMGNVGGNTIYF
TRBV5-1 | CASSLTGIITQPQHF
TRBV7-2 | CASSLDAGADTQYF
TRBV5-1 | CASSGGPRGGGRNTGELFF
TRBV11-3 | CASSYAYEQYF
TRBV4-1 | CASSQRSGRALSTDTQYF
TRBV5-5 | CASSSGWLQNSPLHF
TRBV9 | CASGHNNSPLHF
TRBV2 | CASSERREGEQYF
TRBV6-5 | CASSLLASSYEQYF
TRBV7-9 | CASSLPLKETQYF